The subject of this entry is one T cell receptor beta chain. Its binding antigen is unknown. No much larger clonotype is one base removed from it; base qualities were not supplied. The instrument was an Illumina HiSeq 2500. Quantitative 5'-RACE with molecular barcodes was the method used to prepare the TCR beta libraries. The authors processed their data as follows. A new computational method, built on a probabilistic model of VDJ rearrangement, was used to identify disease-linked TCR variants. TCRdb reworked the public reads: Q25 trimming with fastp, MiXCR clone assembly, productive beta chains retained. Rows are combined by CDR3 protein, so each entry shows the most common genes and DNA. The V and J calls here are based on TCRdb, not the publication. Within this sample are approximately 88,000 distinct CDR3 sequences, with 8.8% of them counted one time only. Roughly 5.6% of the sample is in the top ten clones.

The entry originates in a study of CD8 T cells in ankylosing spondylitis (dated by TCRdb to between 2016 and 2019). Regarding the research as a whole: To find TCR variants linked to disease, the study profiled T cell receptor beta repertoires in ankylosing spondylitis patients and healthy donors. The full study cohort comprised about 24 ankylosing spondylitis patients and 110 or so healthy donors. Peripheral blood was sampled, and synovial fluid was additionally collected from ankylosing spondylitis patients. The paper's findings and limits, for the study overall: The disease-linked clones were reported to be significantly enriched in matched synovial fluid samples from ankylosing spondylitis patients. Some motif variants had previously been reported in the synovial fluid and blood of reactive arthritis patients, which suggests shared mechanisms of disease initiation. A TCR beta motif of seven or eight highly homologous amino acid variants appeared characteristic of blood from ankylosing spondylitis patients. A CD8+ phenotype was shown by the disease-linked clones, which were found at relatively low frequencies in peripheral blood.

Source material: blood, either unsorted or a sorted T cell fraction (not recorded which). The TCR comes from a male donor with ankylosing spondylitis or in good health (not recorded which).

The CDR3: CASISPGRGPYNEQFF. The nucleotide sequence is TGTGCCAGCATCTCCCCGGGACGGGGACCCTACAATGAGCAGTTCTTC. Recombination connected TRBV2 to TRBJ2-1; the D gene is perhaps TRBD1 or TRBD2, as each covers 5 bases. V loses 7 bases, J loses 2 bases, and the germline ends lie 18 bases apart. The CDR3 contains 16 residues, cysteine and phenylalanine counted. Only CDR3 DNA is held: 48 bases, read in frame from base 1. Per the germline V gene, SNHLY is the CDR1 and FYNNEI is the CDR2.